The rows below give T cell receptor beta chains drawn from one sample of a study of shared clonotypes between healthy human individuals. Some clones are missing from TCRdb's copy, which holds only in-frame ones; the method was immunoSEQ multiplex PCR. The repertoire consists of about 1 million clones, with around 82% occurring once and the leading ten covering around 0.47%. The sequenced sample was memory CD4+ T cells from PBMCs. The receptor set was obtained from a young man in good health. Some clones in this sample may be carry-over from other donors' samples. Both conserved end residues are part of each CDR3. A D gene is named only where the DNA matches it firmly. Clone size, where shown, is once, few, many, or a class for clones that have expanded.

V: TRBV6-6
J: TRBJ1-6
D: TRBD1
size: -
CDR3: CASSRETGANSPLHF
DNA: TGTGCCAGCAGCCGGGAGACAGGGGCTAATTCACCCCTCCACTTT

V: TRBV11-2
J: TRBJ2-4
D: -
size: once
CDR3: CASSSPAIAKNIQYF
DNA: TGTGCCAGCAGCTCCCCGGCGATAGCCAAAAACATTCAGTACTTC

V: TRBV30
J: TRBJ1-1
D: -
size: few
CDR3: CAWSEGRTEAFF
DNA: TGTGCCTGGAGTGAGGGGAGAACTGAAGCTTTCTTT

V: TRBV6-5
J: TRBJ1-2
D: -
size: -
CDR3: CARRGDYGYTF
DNA: TGTGCCCGCCGGGGTGACTATGGCTACACCTTC

V: TRBV6-1
J: TRBJ2-5
D: TRBD2
size: -
CDR3: CASLRGGQETQYF
DNA: TGTGCCAGCCTTCGGGGAGGGCAGGAGACCCAGTACTTC

V: TRBV19
J: TRBJ2-5
D: TRBD1
size: -
CDR3: CASSIGGGARETQYF
DNA: TGTGCCAGTAGTATAGGAGGGGGCGCCCGGGAGACCCAGTACTTC

V: TRBV18
J: TRBJ2-7
D: -
size: -
CDR3: CASSPPNPYEQYF
DNA: TGTGCCAGCTCACCACCGAACCCATACGAGCAGTACTTC

V: TRBV7-8
J: TRBJ2-5
D: TRBD1
size: -
CDR3: CASSPMDREETQYF
DNA: TGTGCCAGCAGCCCGATGGACAGGGAAGAGACCCAGTACTTC

V: TRBV4-2
J: TRBJ2-4
D: -
size: many
CDR3: CASSQDRTGKNIQYF
DNA: TGTGCCAGCAGCCAAGATAGAACAGGAAAAAACATTCAGTACTTC

V: TRBV5-1
J: TRBJ2-5
D: -
size: -
CDR3: CASSLGDQQETQYF
DNA: TGCGCCAGCAGCCTCGGGGATCAGCAAGAGACCCAGTACTTC

V: TRBV28
J: TRBJ2-1
D: TRBD2
size: -
CDR3: CASRDGRAGYNEQFF
DNA: TGTGCCAGCAGGGACGGGAGGGCCGGCTACAATGAGCAGTTCTTC

V: TRBV19
J: TRBJ2-1
D: -
size: -
CDR3: CASRLTASYNEQFF
DNA: TGTGCCAGTAGACTGACAGCTTCCTACAATGAGCAGTTCTTC

V: TRBV15
J: TRBJ2-7
D: TRBD1
size: once
CDR3: CATSRDGQGSSYEQYF
DNA: TGTGCCACCAGCAGAGATGGACAGGGGAGCTCCTACGAGCAGTACTTC

V: TRBV7-8
J: TRBJ1-3
D: -
size: -
CDR3: CASSPGRSWPGNTIYF
DNA: TGTGCCAGCAGCCCAGGCAGGAGTTGGCCTGGAAACACCATATATTTT

V: TRBV7-2
J: TRBJ1-1
D: -
size: -
CDR3: CASSLDRTAEAFF
DNA: TGTGCCAGCAGCCTAGATCGGACGGCTGAAGCTTTCTTT

V: TRBV9
J: TRBJ2-7
D: TRBD2
size: -
CDR3: CASSVGLAVDYEQYF
DNA: TGTGCCAGCAGCGTAGGACTAGCGGTTGACTACGAGCAGTACTTC

V: TRBV20-1
J: TRBJ2-7
D: -
size: -
CDR3: CSAEKTGEQYF
DNA: TGCAGTGCGGAAAAGACTGGCGAGCAGTACTTC